Below are 9 T cell receptor beta chains sequenced from a single sample in a study of T-cell reconstitution after alpha-beta-depleted transplantation in children. The library targeted TCRbeta and was prepared with unique molecular identifiers. TCRdb re-derived calls from the PCR reads in MiXCR, one entry per CDR3 protein. The data contain 500,000 to 650,000 distinct CDR3 sequences, over 10% of them singletons. Sequencing used PBMCs, mostly from graft donor cells, obtained 360 days after TCRalphabeta/CD19-depleted stem cell transplant. These receptors were collected from a male patient younger than 18 who had a stem cell transplant for acute myeloid leukemia, so the T cells may come from the graft donor.

V and J are TRBV5-1 and TRBJ2-3; D possibly matches TRBD1 or TRBD2 (5 bases each). The length of the CDR3 is 15 residues. Deletions cut 4 bases from V and 0 bases from J, with 12 bases between. The germline V gene has CDR1 SGHRS and CDR2 YFSETQ. The CDR3 is CASSGTVTSTDTQYF. The CDR3 DNA reads as TGCGCCAGCAGCGGGACCGTAACTAGCACAGATACGCAGTATTTT.

This clonotype has a handful of counts. V gene TRBV2 combines with J gene TRBJ1-1; TRBD1 matches at 9 bases. J was trimmed by 3 bases and V by 6 bases; bases with no gene match: 11. This CDR3 has 16 residues. Germline V gives CDR1 SNHLY, CDR2 FYNNEI. This CDR3 reads CASRIEIRTGDTEAFF. DNA for the CDR3: TGTGCCAGCAGAATTGAAATTAGGACAGGGGACACTGAAGCTTTCTTT.

The genes are TRBV27 and TRBJ2-7, with D perhaps matching TRBD2 (6 bases). The CDR3 contains 14 residues. V was pared by 3 bases and J by 2 bases, with 11 bases between. Germline values: CDR1 MNHEY, CDR2 SMNVEV (reference sequence). The DNA of the CDR3 is TGTGCCAGCAGTTTTGGGACTCCGACCTACGAGCAGTACTTC. Protein: CASSFGTPTYEQYF.

The chain links TRBV7-2 to TRBJ2-7; no clear D gene. Trimming took 3 bases from V and 4 from J, leaving 19 bases between them. The length of the CDR3 is 16 residues. Germline-derived CDR1 and CDR2 are SGHTA and FQGNSA. The CDR3 loop is CASSFPTSMVRYEQYF. Here the CDR3 DNA reads TGTGCCAGCAGCTTCCCCACCAGCATGGTAAGGTACGAGCAGTACTTC.

This clonotype was counted only a few times. The rearrangement links TRBV7-9 to TRBJ1-5, with TRBD1 identical over 9 bases. J gave up 0 bases and V 8 bases, and 11 bases lay outside the gene matches. Per germline, CDR1 SEHNR and CDR2 FQNEAQ (reference sequence). This CDR3 has 17 amino acids. CDR3 residues: CASHRWTGDNSNQPQHF. Written as DNA, the CDR3 is TGTGCCAGCCACCGGTGGACAGGGGACAATAGCAATCAGCCCCAGCATTTT.

The rearrangement uses TRBV20-1 and TRBJ2-1, with a weak D call TRBD2 (6 bases). The germline CDR1 and CDR2 sequences are DFQATT and SNEGSKA (reference sequence). CDR3 length: 19 residues. V was pared by 0 bases and J by 5 bases, with 26 bases between. The CDR3: CSARDWWGDGVAVNNEQFF. The CDR3 DNA sequence: TGCAGTGCTAGAGACTGGTGGGGTGATGGGGTAGCGGTAAACAATGAGCAGTTCTTC.

The V call is TRBV6-2 or TRBV6-3, the J call TRBJ2-3; TRBD2 matches at 12 bases. The trim removed 6 bases at V and 5 bases at J, leaving 12 bases unmatched. CDR3 length: 17 amino acids. Germline V gene lookup returns CDR1 MNHEY and CDR2 SVGEGT. The CDR3 protein is CASSYRLAGAPGDTQYF. The CDR3 nucleotides are TGTGCCAGCAGCTACAGACTAGCGGGAGCCCCGGGAGATACGCAGTATTTT.

The table lists this clonotype with a few counts. The chain couples TRBV7-2 to TRBJ2-7, with 10 bases that match TRBD2. Trimming at V came to 2 bases and at J to 2 bases, leaving 15 bases not matched to a gene. The length of the CDR3 is 19 residues. The germline V gene encodes CDR1 SGHTA and CDR2 FQGNSA. CDR3 DNA: TGTGCCAGCAGCTTAAGCGGGCCGGTCCTAGCGGGAGTGACCTACGAGCAGTACTTC. Amino acids: CASSLSGPVLAGVTYEQYF.

The sample holds many counts of this clonotype. The V call is TRBV4-3, the J call TRBJ2-2; 9 nucleotides line up with TRBD2. The germline CDR1 and CDR2 sequences are LGHNA and YSLEER. This CDR3 has 18 residues. V shed 0 bases and J 3 bases; nucleotides not matched to a gene: 8. The chain's CDR3 is CASSQDNPSGTDTGELFF. The CDR3 nucleotides are TGCGCCAGCAGCCAAGATAACCCTAGCGGGACCGACACCGGGGAGCTGTTTTTT.